This entry features one TCR beta chain sequence. Reverse transcription of about 0.5 to 1 ug RNA used random hexamers. Each CDR3 protein is one row after TCRdb ran MiXCR on the immunoSEQ multiplex PCR reads. The sample has roughly 200,000 distinct CDR3 sequences, about 95% seen once. The sample belongs to a study of CD8 T cells in Susac syndrome. CDR1 and CDR2 (germline): DFQATT, SNEGSKA (reference sequence). V lost 0 bases, J lost 0 bases, and 6 bases lay in between. The CDR3 is 14 residues long. The sequence was obtained from a human donor with multiple sclerosis. V gene TRBV20-1 combines with J gene TRBJ2-4; D not resolved. What was sequenced was CD4+ T cells from PBMCs. The CDR3 sequence is CSARDGEAKNIQYF. The DNA for the CDR3 is TGCAGTGCTAGAGATGGGGAAGCCAAAAACATTCAGTACTTC.